This record concerns one T cell receptor (beta chain) sequence. Its cognate antigen is unknown. This sample was taken from a study of vaccination effects on CD4 cells after COVID-19. With the ViraFEST assay, the study expanded antigen-specific CD4+ T cells using viral peptide pools, then sequenced them. CD4+ T cells were isolated after around ten days of culture. The table came from immunoSEQ multiplex PCR; TCRdb's copy has only in-frame clones and leaves some out. The profile shows over 55,000 clones, 80% to 90% of them singletons. This TCR derives from a human donor who received a COVID-19 vaccine. Here the sequenced sample was CD4+ T cells from PBMCs cultured with HCoV-229E spike peptides, taken before COVID-19 vaccination.

This chain's CDR3 is CASSLLRDATEAFF. The CDR3 bases are TGTGCCAGCAGCTTGTTGAGGGATGCCACTGAAGCTTTCTTT. V usage is TRBV5-6 and J usage is TRBJ1-1; D remains ambiguous. Trimming took off 1 base at V and 4 bases at J, with 11 bases between the two ends. Germline V CDR1 and CDR2: SGHDT, YYEEEE. This CDR3 is 14 amino acids long. The variable domain in full, completed from reference TRBV5-6 and TRBJ1-1, reads DAGVTQSPTHLIKTRGQQVTLRCSPKSGHDTVSWYQQALGQGPQFIFQYYEEEERQRGNFPDRFSGHQFPNYSSELNVNALLLGDSALYLCASSLLRDATEAFFGQGTRLTVV.